Sequencing of this TCR beta chain was carried out in a study of T cell responses to AZD1222 COVID-19 vaccine. Study background: Some second doses came at about 4 weeks and others at about 12 weeks; these were pooled.

Findings of the study overall: Among the donors, most were white British and more were female, and clonal diversity was possibly underestimated.

This clone was recorded once. Its antigen remains unidentified. Germline V CDR1 and CDR2: SGDLS, YYNGEE. V lost 0 bases and J 3 bases, leaving 11 bases between the germline ends. The CDR3 is made up of 15 amino acids. TCRdb's table, derived via immunoSEQ multiplex PCR, lists solely in-frame clones and lacks some. The sample includes approximately 190,000 clones, roughly 88% of them seen just once. This specimen consisted of peripheral blood, obtained on day 0 of AZD1222 vaccination. This TCR was sampled from an adult in good health. The V call is TRBV9, the J call TRBJ2-3; D is possibly TRBD1 or TRBD2 (6 bases each). The CDR3 nucleotides are TGTGCCAGCAGCGTAGGGGGGGCTATGACAGATACGCAGTATTTT. Protein sequence: CASSVGGAMTDTQYF.